These 17 T cell receptor beta chains originate from one sample sequenced in a study of cytomegalovirus exposure and HLA in healthy donors. The repertoire was sequenced with immunoSEQ multiplex PCR; TCRdb's copy has only in-frame clones and lacks some. The sample comprises more than 60,000 clones, approximately 96% of which are singletons, and roughly 1.5% rests with the top ten. Sequencing input: PBMCs. The receptors derive from a woman aged 18-35 years in good health and CMV-seropositive.

The CDR3 spells CASSLLSSGSFYNEQFF. In DNA form, the CDR3 reads TGTGCCAGCAGTTTATTGTCTAGCGGAAGTTTCTACAATGAGCAGTTCTTC. The rearrangement joins TRBV27 to TRBJ2-1, with 7 bases lining up with TRBD2. J was trimmed by 3 bases and V by 1 base; bases with no gene match: 9. This CDR3 region has 17 residues. The germline V gene has CDR1 MNHEY and CDR2 SMNVEV (reference sequence).

This chain connects TRBV18 to TRBJ1-2; a weak D match, TRBD1 (5 bases). CDR3 length: 13 residues. Germline lookup yields CDR1 KGHSH and CDR2 LQKENI. Deletions cut 3 bases from V and 4 bases from J, with 9 bases between. The CDR3 here is CASSPAQGYGYTF. CDR3 DNA sequence: TGTGCCAGCTCACCTGCTCAGGGCTATGGCTACACCTTC.

J is TRBJ1-5 and V is TRBV5-6, with TRBD1 as a possible D gene (6 bases). V gave up 4 bases and J gave up 1 base, with 15 bases separating them. Germline CDR1 SGHDT, CDR2 YYEEEE. The CDR3 is 16 residues long. The CDR3 is CASSLRGTASNQPQHF. As DNA, the CDR3 is TGTGCCAGCAGCCTGAGGGGGACGGCGAGCAATCAGCCCCAGCATTTT.

V gene TRBV5-1 combines with J gene TRBJ2-3; D call uncertain. The CDR3 sequence is 15 residues long. CDR1 SGHRS and CDR2 YFSETQ come from the germline V gene. Trimming cost V 4 bases and J 1 base, with 13 bases left between them. For the CDR3, the DNA is TGCGCCAGCAGCCTGGATGATAGTGGCACAGATACGCAGTATTTT. Amino acids: CASSLDDSGTDTQYF.

Here the CDR3 DNA reads TGCGCCAGCAGCCACCCGCCGGAGGTGAACACCGGGGAGCTGTTTTTT. Amino acids: CASSHPPEVNTGELFF. The rearrangement uses TRBV4-1 and TRBJ2-2; tentatively, D is TRBD2 (5 bases). CDR3 size: 16 residues. Germline lookup yields CDR1 MGHRA and CDR2 YSYEKL. V was pared by 3 bases and J by 1 base, with 12 bases between.

The chain recombines TRBV28 with TRBJ2-7; 8 bases map to TRBD2. V lost 2 bases and J lost 5; bases outside the gene matches: 5. The CDR3 is 14 amino acids. Germline V gene lookup returns CDR1 MDHEN and CDR2 SYDVKM. CDR3 sequence: CASSLRSGSHEQYF. The CDR3 DNA is TGTGCCAGCAGTTTACGGAGCGGGAGTCACGAGCAGTACTTC.

The rearrangement joins TRBV28 to TRBJ2-1; the match to TRBD2 covers 8 bases. This CDR3 has 18 amino acids. CDR1 and CDR2 (germline): MDHEN, SYDVKM. With 4 bases clipped from V and 4 bases from J, the junction kept 15 bases outside the gene matches. This chain's CDR3 is CASSSPLVTSGKYNEQFF. Written as DNA, the CDR3 is TGTGCCAGCAGTTCCCCACTCGTAACTAGCGGTAAATACAATGAGCAGTTCTTC.

This clone was recorded only once. The chain links TRBV19 to TRBJ2-7; 7 nucleotides match TRBD1. The V segment lost 5 bases and the J segment 5 bases; nucleotides outside the gene matches: 6. Germline lookup yields CDR1 LNHDA and CDR2 SQIVND (reference sequence). The CDR3 spans 13 residues. The CDR3 DNA reads as TGTGCCAGTAGTTCGACAGGGTTCAACGAGCAGTACTTC. Amino acid sequence: CASSSTGFNEQYF.

The chain links TRBV13 to TRBJ2-5; no firm D call. Trimming pared 1 base from V and 3 bases from J, leaving 6 bases between. CDR1 is PRHDT and CDR2 is FYEKMQ in the germline V gene (reference sequence). CDR3 length: 13 residues. CDR3 residues: CASSLAREETQYF. Here the CDR3 DNA reads TGTGCCAGCAGCTTAGCCCGCGAAGAGACCCAGTACTTC.

The chain carries TRBV7-9 and TRBJ1-3; D not certain. V shed 1 base and J shed 2 bases, with 12 bases lying between them. The germline gives CDR1 SEHNR, CDR2 FQNEAQ (reference sequence). The CDR3 contains 16 residues. The CDR3 region is CASSLGGRPAGNTIYF. The DNA for the CDR3 is TGTGCCAGCAGCTTAGGTGGCAGGCCCGCTGGAAACACCATATATTTT.

The chain links TRBV5-4 to TRBJ1-2; 7 bases map to TRBD1. This CDR3 contains 16 residues. With 0 bases clipped from V and 6 bases from J, the junction kept 11 bases outside the gene matches. Per germline, CDR1 SGHNT and CDR2 YYREEE (reference sequence). CDR3 nucleotide sequence: TGTGCCAGCAGCTTGGAATTCGAGGGCAGGGGGGATGGCTACACCTTC. This sequence encodes CASSLEFEGRGDGYTF.

V and J are TRBV5-1 and TRBJ1-1; 7 positions match TRBD1. CDR1 SGHRS and CDR2 YFSETQ come from the germline V gene. The CDR3 loop spans 15 amino acids. Trimming took 4 bases from V and 5 from J; bases not matched to a gene: 11. The DNA for the CDR3 is TGCGCCAGCAGCGGAAACAGGGGAAGTGAGACTGAAGCTTTCTTT. It is translated as CASSGNRGSETEAFF.

The chain has TRBV5-1 and TRBJ2-1, with 9 bases that match TRBD2. Germline CDR1 SGHRS, CDR2 YFSETQ. Trimming at V came to 0 bases and at J to 9 bases, leaving 7 bases not matched to a gene. There are 15 residues in the CDR3. The CDR3 DNA is TGCGCCAGCAGCTTGGAGGCTAGCGGGACGGGTGAGCAGTTCTTC. Its translation: CASSLEASGTGEQFF.

The chain joins TRBV6-5 to TRBJ2-2, with 7 positions matching TRBD2. Trimming removed 2 bases from V and 0 bases from J; junction bases left unmatched: 0. This CDR3 is 15 amino acids long. Germline V CDR1 and CDR2: MNHEY, SVGAGI. The CDR3 is CASSYRGANTGELFF. CDR3 coding DNA: TGTGCCAGCAGTTACCGGGGGGCGAACACCGGGGAGCTGTTTTTT.

V gene TRBV5-8 combines with J gene TRBJ1-1; D call uncertain. This CDR3 is built from 12 residues. Trimming left V 4 bases short and J 2 bases short, with 6 bases between. The germline V gene encodes CDR1 SGHTS and CDR2 YDEGEE. In DNA, the CDR3 is TGTGCCAGCAGCCCCGGTAACACTGAAGCTTTCTTT. Translating gives CASSPGNTEAFF.

The V call is TRBV7-9, the J call TRBJ2-7; 11 nucleotides align to TRBD1. The CDR3 has 16 residues. Per the germline V gene, CDR1 is SEHNR and CDR2 is FQNEAQ (reference sequence). V was pared by 5 bases and J by 0 bases, with 6 bases of the junction left unmatched. This chain's CDR3 is CASSTTGTGGSYEQYF. The CDR3 DNA reads as TGTGCCAGCAGCACCACCGGGACAGGGGGCTCCTACGAGCAGTACTTC.

This rearrangement joins TRBV19 to TRBJ1-5; 10 bases map to TRBD1. Germline V lookup: CDR1 LNHDA, CDR2 SQIVND (reference sequence). The junction had 9 bases not matched to a gene; V was cut back by 4 bases and J by 6 bases. The CDR3 spans 16 residues. CDR3: CASSRDDRGRGQPQHF. The CDR3 region has the DNA TGTGCCAGTAGTAGAGACGACAGGGGGCGAGGTCAGCCCCAGCATTTT.